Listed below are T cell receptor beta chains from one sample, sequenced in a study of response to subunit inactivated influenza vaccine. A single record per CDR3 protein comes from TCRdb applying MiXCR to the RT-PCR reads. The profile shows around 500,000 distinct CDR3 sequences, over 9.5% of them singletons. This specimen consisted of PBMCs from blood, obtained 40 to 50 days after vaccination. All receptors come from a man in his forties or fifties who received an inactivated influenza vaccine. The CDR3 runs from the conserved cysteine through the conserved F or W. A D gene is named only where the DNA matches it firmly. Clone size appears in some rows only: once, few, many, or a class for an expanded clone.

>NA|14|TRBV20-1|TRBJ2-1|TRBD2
TGCAGTGCTTCGACCTGGACTAGCCCCGATGAGCAGTTCTTC
CSASTWTSPDEQFF
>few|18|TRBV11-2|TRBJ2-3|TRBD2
TGTGCCAGCAGCCGACTAGCGGGGGGAAGAACTAGCACAGATACGCAGTATTTT
CASSRLAGGRTSTDTQYF
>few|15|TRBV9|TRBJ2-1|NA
TGTGCCAGCAGCGTAGCAGGGGGGGGCTACAATGAGCAGTTCTTC
CASSVAGGGYNEQFF
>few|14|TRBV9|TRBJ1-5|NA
TGTGCCAGCAGCGTAGATATGGGGAATCAGCCCCAGCATTTT
CASSVDMGNQPQHF
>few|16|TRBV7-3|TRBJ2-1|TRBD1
TGTGCCAGCAGCGTTGGGACAGCGAGCTCCTACAATGAGCAGTTCTTC
CASSVGTASSYNEQFF
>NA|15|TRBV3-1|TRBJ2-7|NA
TGTGCCAGCAGCCAAGCCACCGGGACCCCCTACGAGCAGTACTTC
CASSQATGTPYEQYF
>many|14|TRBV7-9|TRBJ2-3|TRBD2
TGTGCCAGCAGCGGCCGGACTAGTACAGATACGCAGTATTTT
CASSGRTSTDTQYF
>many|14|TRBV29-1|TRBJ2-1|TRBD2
TGCAGCTCTGGGTCTAGCGGGATTAACAATGAGCAGTTCTTC
CSSGSSGINNEQFF
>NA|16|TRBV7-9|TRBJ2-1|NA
TGTGCCAGCAGTCCTCCAGCGGGACAGTTTTACAATGAGCAGTTCTTC
CASSPPAGQFYNEQFF
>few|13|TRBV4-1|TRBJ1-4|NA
TGCGCCAGCAGCCGGACATACAGAGAAAAACTGTTTTTT
CASSRTYREKLFF
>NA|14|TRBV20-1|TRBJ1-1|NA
TGCAGTGCTAGATCGGACACATACAATCCTGAAGCTTTCTTT
CSARSDTYNPEAFF
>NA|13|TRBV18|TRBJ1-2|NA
TGTGCCAGCTCACCACCGACCCGGGACGGCTACACCTTC
CASSPPTRDGYTF
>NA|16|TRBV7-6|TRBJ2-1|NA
TGTGCCAGCAGTCCTGTTGACTCTGCACCCTACAATGAGCAGTTCTTC
CASSPVDSAPYNEQFF
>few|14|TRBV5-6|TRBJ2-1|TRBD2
TGTGCCAGCAGCTTGGTAAGCGGGGAGGGGACTCAGTTCTTC
CASSLVSGEGTQFF
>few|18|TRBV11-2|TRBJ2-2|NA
TGTGCCAGCAGCTTAGTGAGGACTCCCCTTCCCAACACCGGGGAGCTGTTTTTT
CASSLVRTPLPNTGELFF
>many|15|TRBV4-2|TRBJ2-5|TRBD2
TGTGCCAGCAGCCTGGGACTAGCGGTAAAAGAGACCCAGTACTTC
CASSLGLAVKETQYF
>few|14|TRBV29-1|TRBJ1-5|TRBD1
TGCAGCGTCGCTCACACAGGGGTTGGTCAGCCCCAGCATTTT
CSVAHTGVGQPQHF
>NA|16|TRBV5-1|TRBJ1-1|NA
TGCGCCAGCAGCTTGGCCTTTTGGCAGGGGAACACTGAAGCTTTCTTT
CASSLAFWQGNTEAFF
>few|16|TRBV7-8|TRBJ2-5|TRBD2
TGTGCCAGCAGCTTAGAAGGTCTAGCGGGAGGGGAGACCCAGTACTTC
CASSLEGLAGGETQYF
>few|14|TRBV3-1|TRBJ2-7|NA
TGTGCCAGCAGCCATTTCGGGCAGTCCTACGAGCAGTACTTC
CASSHFGQSYEQYF
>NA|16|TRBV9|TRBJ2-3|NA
TGTGCCAGCAGCGTAGCTACAGGAGAAAGCACAGATACGCAGTATTTT
CASSVATGESTDTQYF
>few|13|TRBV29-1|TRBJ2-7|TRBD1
TGCAGCGTTGCCTTGACAGGGTTCTACGAGCAGTACTTC
CSVALTGFYEQYF
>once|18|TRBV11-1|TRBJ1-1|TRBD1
TGTGCCAGCAGCTTATCAATGACAGGGGGACAATTGAACACTGAAGCTTTCTTT
CASSLSMTGGQLNTEAFF
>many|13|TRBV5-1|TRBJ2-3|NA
TGCGCCAGCAGCTCAAATGACGGAAATACGCAGTATTTT
CASSSNDGNTQYF
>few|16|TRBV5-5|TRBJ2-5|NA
TGTGCCAGCAGCCGAGGAAGGACCCAGCTCCGGGAGACCCAGTACTTC
CASSRGRTQLRETQYF
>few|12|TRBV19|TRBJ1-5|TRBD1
TGTGCCAGTAAGACAGGGGGCAAGCCCCAGCATTTT
CASKTGGKPQHF
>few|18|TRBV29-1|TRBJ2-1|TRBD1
TGCAGCGTTCGGTTGGGACAGGGACATCATAGCTCCTACAATGAGCAGTTCTTC
CSVRLGQGHHSSYNEQFF
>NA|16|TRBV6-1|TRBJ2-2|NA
TGTGCCAGCAGACACAGGGTTTCGGTGATCACCGGGGAGCTGTTTTTT
CASRHRVSVITGELFF
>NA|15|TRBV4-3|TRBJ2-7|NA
TGCGCCAGCAGCCAAGATGCAGGGAACTCCTACGAGCAGTACTTC
CASSQDAGNSYEQYF
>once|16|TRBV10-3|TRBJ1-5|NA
TGTGCCATCAGTGAGTCCCGGGGTGGAGGCAATCAGCCCCAGCATTTT
CAISESRGGGNQPQHF